The 3 T cell receptor beta chains reported below all come from one sample, sequenced in a study of control samples from healthy donors and cancer patients (dated by TCRdb to 2018 to 2021). Libraries were built with the immunoSEQ multiplex PCR assay. The immuneACCESS repertoire file appears here via TCRdb, limited to in-frame rearrangements. These files lack a portion of the clones; in checked studies, under half of the deficit traces to unresolved V genes, and the cause of the others is not known. The sample table contains tens of thousands of clones; only one count was recorded for about 80% of them. Jointly, the top ten make up around 10% of the sample. Sample: blood. The receptors come from a man in his 70s in good health.

V usage is TRBV2 and J usage is TRBJ2-2; 8 bases align to TRBD2. V dropped 7 bases and J dropped 4; count of bases not matched to a gene: 5. The CDR3 has 14 amino acids. Germline V gives CDR1 SNHLY, CDR2 FYNNEI. CDR3 coding DNA: TGTGCCAGCACCGGACTAGCTTCCACCGGGGAGCTGTTTTTT. Protein: CASTGLASTGELFF.

The chain combines TRBV10-3 with TRBJ2-7; 8 nucleotides align to TRBD2. V gave up 0 bases and J gave up 0 bases; unmatched junction bases: 4. Germline V gene data show CDR1 as ENHRY and CDR2 as SYGVKD. CDR3 length: 16 residues. CDR3 sequence reads: CAISESKREYSYEQYF. CDR3 nucleotides: TGTGCCATCAGTGAGTCAAAGCGGGAGTACTCCTACGAGCAGTACTTC.

This clone was found a few times. V usage is TRBV29-1 and J usage is TRBJ2-2; the D gene is possibly TRBD1 (7 bases). Trimming cost V 2 bases and J 2 bases, with 15 bases left between them. CDR1 is SQVTM and CDR2 is ANQGSEA in the germline V gene. The CDR3 length is 16 residues. The CDR3 DNA is TGCAGCGTTGAACTGGGGGGACAGCCAAACACCGGGGAGCTGTTTTTT. Its protein product is CSVELGGQPNTGELFF.